This paragraph reports one T cell receptor beta chain. These data originate in a study of blood T cell repertoires in COVID-19. Study-level background: Sites in the United States, Italy and Spain provided acute and convalescent COVID-19 samples.

In the original analysis: Amplification with reference gene primers provided the estimates of nucleated cell counts. Here immunoSEQ multiplex PCR was the method, and the copy in TCRdb shows in-frame clones only, minus some. V and J calls and clone size are given by that table; D and trimming were obtained from the DNA. Seen here are about 150,000 clones, around 80% observed once, and the top ten hold roughly 15%. Deletions cut 3 bases from V and 0 bases from J, with 2 bases between. This CDR3 has 12 residues. CDR1 and CDR2 from the germline V gene are LGHDT and YNNKEL (reference sequence). Sequences were obtained from peripheral blood. This clonotype originated in a human donor with acute or convalescent COVID-19. The donor label of this sample is uncertain. The chain uses TRBV3-1 (or the pseudogene TRBV3-2) and TRBJ2-5; unclear D gene. CDR3 residues: CASSHDQETQYF. The CDR3 DNA sequence: TGTGCCAGCAGCCACGACCAAGAGACCCAGTACTTC.